The entry below gives a single TCR beta chain sequence along with its context. These data come from a study of T cell responses to AZD1222 COVID-19 vaccine. Trimming removed 2 bases at V and 6 bases at J, with 8 bases between. The CDR3 runs to 12 residues. Produced via immunoSEQ multiplex PCR; TCRdb's table is partial and in-frame only. The table records some 200,000 clones, roughly nine tenths of them present only once. The receptor was isolated from an adult who received the AZD1222 COVID-19 vaccine. The sample here was peripheral blood, taken 28 days after the second AZD1222 dose. The rearrangement uses TRBV12-3 or TRBV12-4 and TRBJ2-7; D not certain. The CDR3, as DNA: TGTGCCAGCAGTTTAATACTGAGCGAGCAGTACTTC. Its protein product is CASSLILSEQYF.